One and the same sample provided the 23 T cell receptor beta chains below, sequenced in a study of T cell clonality in common variable immunodeficiency. The method was immunoSEQ multiplex PCR; TCRdb's version includes in-frame clones alone and lacks a portion of them. Altogether 35,000 to 50,000 clones were found in the sample, and no singletons occur. Sequences were obtained from peripheral blood mononuclear cells. All receptors derive from a person aged 18 to 75 in good health.

This clone has ten or more counts. The CDR3 goes on 3 residues after the read ends, and that part is filled in from the germline J gene. This chain links TRBV18 with TRBJ1-2; a weak D match, TRBD1 (6 bases). Germline V gives CDR1 KGHSH, CDR2 LQKENI. This CDR3 has 13 residues. V was clipped by 2 bases and J by 6 bases, with 10 bases between them. CDR3: CASSPDRKNGYTF. CDR3 DNA (partial): TGTGCCAGCTCACCAGACAGGAAGAATGGC.

This clone was seen repeatedly, ten times or more. The read is 3 residues too short to cover the CDR3 end, so that end is filled in from the germline J gene. The chain links TRBV5-4 to TRBJ1-1; D gene unclear. In germline, CDR1 is SGHNT, CDR2 YYREEE (reference sequence). This CDR3 comprises 15 residues. V was pared by 0 bases and J by 0 bases, with 9 bases between. The sequenced part of the CDR3 DNA is TGTGCCAGCAGCTTGGGTGGCAGTATGAACACTGAA. Amino acids: CASSLGGSMNTE. The whole CDR3 is CASSLGGSMNTEAFF.

In this sample, this clone turned up many times. The read stops 3 residues short of the end of the CDR3; the missing end is completed from the germline J gene. The chain uses TRBV20-1 and TRBJ2-7; 14 nucleotides match TRBD2. V lost 5 bases, J lost 2 bases, and 5 bases stayed unmatched. CDR1 is DFQATT, CDR2 SNEGSKA, per germline (reference sequence). The CDR3 spans 15 residues. The CDR3: CSAFGTSGSTYEQYF. Incomplete CDR3 DNA: TGCAGTGCTTTCGGGACTAGCGGGAGCACCTACGAG.

This clone was picked up many times. The CDR3 end lies 3 residues beyond the end of the read and is filled in from the germline J gene. The V gene is TRBV7-3, the J gene TRBJ1-5; unclear D gene. The CDR3 covers 18 residues. Trimming stripped 0 bases from V and 0 bases from J, with 15 bases between. The germline V gene encodes CDR1 SGHTA and CDR2 FQGTGA. The CDR3 bases that were read are TGTGCCAGCAGCTTAACGGGCACAGCGGAGTATAGCAATCAGCCC. This codes for CASSLTGTAEYSNQP. The full CDR3 protein is CASSLTGTAEYSNQPQHF.

The sample holds many counts of this clone. The read ends 3 residues early relative to the CDR3; the germline J gene fills the gap. The V gene is TRBV7-9, the J gene TRBJ1-1; TRBD1 is a possible D gene (5 bases). Trimming took 5 bases from V and 4 from J, leaving 17 bases between them. The CDR3 length is 15 residues. The germline V gene has CDR1 SEHNR and CDR2 FQNEAQ (reference sequence). The CDR3 DNA, read in part, is TGTGCCAGCAGCATAAGGGAGGCAGGGAGCACTGAA. This sequence encodes CASSIREAGSTE. The CDR3 in full is CASSIREAGSTEAFF.

The sample holds many counts of this clone. Read data end 3 residues before the CDR3 end; the end is taken from the germline J gene. The rearrangement links TRBV12-3 or TRBV12-4 to TRBJ1-1; D is unresolved. This CDR3 region has 13 residues. The germline V and J ends were trimmed by 5 bases and 0 bases, with 7 bases remaining between them. The CDR3 bases that were read are TGTGCCAGCAGTCTCCAGATGAACACTGAA. This translates into CASSLQMNTE. The entire CDR3 protein reads CASSLQMNTEAFF.

This clone was detected many times. The read is 3 residues too short to cover the CDR3 end, so that end is filled in from the germline J gene. The rearrangement joins TRBV6-1 to TRBJ2-6; TRBD1 matches 7 bases. This CDR3 spans 16 amino acids. Germline V gives CDR1 MNHNS, CDR2 SASEGT. Trimming at V came to 4 bases and at J to 0 bases, leaving 3 bases not matched to a gene. CDR3: CASSADRISGANVLTF. The sequenced part of the CDR3 DNA is TGTGCCAGCAGTGCGGACAGGATCTCTGGGGCCAACGTC.

This clone was detected many times. Read data end 3 residues before the CDR3 end; the end is taken from the germline J gene. The chain couples TRBV20-1 to TRBJ1-5; D ambiguous. In germline, CDR1 is DFQATT, CDR2 SNEGSKA (reference sequence). CDR3 length equals 16 residues. V dropped 3 bases and J dropped 0 bases, with 15 bases sitting between them. The covered CDR3 bases are TGCAGTGCTAGTACCCCCACACAAAATAGCAATCAGCCC. It encodes CSASTPTQNSNQP. In full, the CDR3 reads CSASTPTQNSNQPQHF.

This clone was seen at least ten times. The CDR3 is cut off 3 residues early in the read; its end comes from the germline J gene. The V gene is TRBV5-6, the J gene TRBJ1-2, with 8 bases identical to TRBD1. Trimming removed 2 bases from V and 6 bases from J; junction bases left unmatched: 3. The CDR3 runs 13 residues. Germline values: CDR1 SGHDT, CDR2 YYEEEE. The sequenced CDR3 bases are TGTGCCAGCAGCTTCAACAGGGGGAATGGC. Residues: CASSFNRGNG. The whole CDR3 protein is CASSFNRGNGYTF.

This clone was detected ten times or more. The CDR3 region is CASSLGRGTDTQYF. CDR3 DNA, as far as it was read: TGTGCCAGCAGCTTGGGTAGAGGCACAGATACG. V gene TRBV5-6 combines with J gene TRBJ2-3; D gene uncertain. Coverage ceases 3 residues before the CDR3 finishes, and the germline J gene fills in the end. Germline-derived CDR1 and CDR2 are SGHDT and YYEEEE. The V end was cut by 0 bases, the J end by 1 base, with 6 bases between. The CDR3 loop spans 14 amino acids.

The sample holds a few counts of this clone. The CDR3 end is not reached by the read, which stops 3 residues before it; the germline J gene fills it in. The rearrangement joins TRBV19 to TRBJ2-3; D might be TRBD2 (7 bases). The CDR3 has 15 residues. Germline-derived CDR1 and CDR2 are LNHDA and SQIVND (reference sequence). The part of the CDR3 DNA that was read is TGTGCCAGTAGTATGGGGGGGCGCGGGCAAGAGACG. It specifies CASSMGGRGQET. The CDR3, in full, reads CASSMGGRGQETQYF.

This clone was observed at least ten times. The read ends 3 residues early relative to the CDR3; the germline J gene fills the gap. This chain joins TRBV7-3 and TRBJ2-7; 7 nucleotides align to TRBD1. This CDR3 spans 13 amino acids. The germline gives CDR1 SGHTA, CDR2 FQGTGA. Losses at the gene ends were 4 bases for V and 5 bases for J; bases not matched to a gene: 5. CDR3 region: CASSSQGSHEQYF. The CDR3 bases that were read are TGTGCCAGCAGCTCACAGGGGTCCCACGAG.

This clone was counted many times. Partial CDR3 DNA: TGTGCCAGCAGCAGTGGACTAGCGGCAGCCTACGAG. Translating gives CASSSGLAAAYE. In full, the CDR3 reads CASSSGLAAAYEQYF. The V gene is TRBV5-6, the J gene TRBJ2-7; TRBD2 aligns across 10 bases. The read terminates 3 residues before the CDR3 end, so the remaining end is supplied by the germline J gene. With 4 bases clipped from V and 2 bases from J, the junction kept 6 bases outside the gene matches. Germline assignment: CDR1 SGHDT and CDR2 YYEEEE. The CDR3 consists of 15 residues.

This clone was picked up many times. The read terminates 3 residues ahead of where the CDR3 ends, so the germline J gene completes it. The rearrangement links TRBV6-2 or TRBV6-3 to TRBJ2-3, with TRBD2 identical over 8 bases. J was trimmed by 6 bases and V by 6 bases; bases with no gene match: 8. CDR1 MNHEY and CDR2 SVGEGT come from the germline V gene. The CDR3 sequence is 14 residues long. The CDR3 protein is CASRDSGAPDTQYF. The part of the CDR3 DNA that was read is TGTGCCAGCAGGGATAGCGGGGCCCCGGATACG.

This clone was seen ten or more times. The CDR3 is cut off 3 residues early in the read; its end comes from the germline J gene. This chain connects TRBV6-2 or TRBV6-3 to TRBJ2-7; the match to TRBD1 covers 7 bases. This CDR3 region has 13 residues. The V segment lost 6 bases and the J segment 1 base; nucleotides outside the gene matches: 3. Germline CDR1 is MNHEY and CDR2 is SVGEGT. The CDR3 DNA, read in part, is TGTGCCAGCAGCCACAGGGGTTCCTACGAG. It is translated as CASSHRGSYE. The entire CDR3 is CASSHRGSYEQYF.

This clone has ten or more counts. The read terminates 3 residues before the CDR3 end, so the remaining end is supplied by the germline J gene. The rearrangement uses TRBV5-1 and TRBJ2-2; 7 positions match TRBD1. The CDR3 is 14 amino acids. The junction had 7 bases not matched to a gene; V was cut back by 4 bases and J by 7 bases. Looked up from germline, CDR1 is SGHRS and CDR2 is YFSETQ. The CDR3 here is CASSPGQAGGELFF. The sequenced CDR3 bases are TGCGCCAGCAGCCCCGGACAGGCGGGCGGGGAG.

This clone was observed at least ten times. The CDR3 end lies 3 residues beyond the end of the read and is filled in from the germline J gene. The V gene is TRBV5-6, the J gene TRBJ2-3; TRBD1 agrees at 11 bases. The CDR3 has 15 residues. The germline V gene encodes CDR1 SGHDT and CDR2 YYEEEE. J gave up 4 bases and V 2 bases, and 3 bases lay outside the gene matches. The CDR3 protein is CASSLRTGGPDTQYF. The CDR3 bases that were read are TGTGCCAGCAGCTTAAGGACAGGGGGCCCAGATACG. Full variable domain (rest looked up from reference TRBV5-6 and TRBJ2-3): DAGVTQSPTHLIKTRGQQVTLRCSPKSGHDTVSWYQQALGQGPQFIFQYYEEEERQRGNFPDRFSGHQFPNYSSELNVNALLLGDSALYLCASSLRTGGPDTQYFGPGTRLTVL.

This clone has ten or more counts. The DNA read from the CDR3 is TGTGCCACCAGCAGTGGGCTTGGGAATGAAAAA. Residues: CATSSGLGNEK. The whole CDR3 region reads CATSSGLGNEKLFF. The V and J genes are TRBV15 and TRBJ1-4; D is undetermined. The read ends 3 residues early relative to the CDR3; the germline J gene fills the gap. Between the trimmed V and J ends, which lost 3 bases and 5 bases, there was a span of 10 bases. From germline, CDR1 is LNHNV and CDR2 YYDKDF (reference sequence). The CDR3 is made up of 14 amino acids.

This clone was seen repeatedly, ten times or more. The sequence runs out 3 residues before the end of the CDR3; the remainder is reconstructed from the germline J gene. This chain uses TRBV18 with TRBJ2-1, with 12 bases identical to TRBD2. CDR1 is KGHSH and CDR2 is LQKENI in the germline V gene. This CDR3 contains 16 residues. V lost 6 bases, J lost 4 bases, and 7 bases stayed unmatched. The CDR3 DNA, read in part, is TGTGCCAGCTCCTCAAGACTAGCGGGAGTTTACAATGAG. This gives the protein CASSSRLAGVYNE. The entire CDR3 reads CASSSRLAGVYNEQFF. Filled out from reference TRBV18 and TRBJ2-1, the complete variable domain reads NAGVMQNPRHLVRRRGQEARLRCSPMKGHSHVYWYRQLPEEGLKFMVYLQKENIIDESGMPKERFSAEFPKEGPSILRIQQVVRGDSAAYFCASSSRLAGVYNEQFFGPGTRLTVL.

This clone was detected ten times or more. The read ends 3 residues before the CDR3 terminus; that terminus is restored from the germline J gene. The V and J genes are TRBV20-1 and TRBJ1-2, with D uncertain. This CDR3 has 13 residues. V was trimmed by 5 bases and J by 0 bases, leaving 10 bases between them. Per germline, CDR1 DFQATT and CDR2 SNEGSKA (reference sequence). The chain's CDR3 is CSAPRGANYGYTF. CDR3 DNA, as far as it was read: TGCAGTGCTCCTCGGGGAGCTAACTATGGC.

The table lists this clone with a few counts. The read terminates 3 residues before the CDR3 end, so the remaining end is supplied by the germline J gene. The chain couples TRBV30 to TRBJ1-1; possible D gene TRBD1, 5 bases. Trimming left V 8 bases short and J 1 base short, with 14 bases between. This CDR3 spans 13 amino acids. Germline CDR1 reads GTSNPN; CDR2 reads SVGIG (reference sequence). Partial CDR3 DNA: TGTGCCCTGAATGGGGCGGCGAACACTGAA. Its protein is CALNGAANTE. The CDR3 reads in full as CALNGAANTEAFF. Based on the CDR3 plus reference TRBV30 and TRBJ1-1, the full variable domain is SQTIHQWPATLVQPVGSPLSLECTVEGTSNPNLYWYRQAAGRGLQLLFYSVGIGQISSEVPQNLSASRPQDRQFILSSKKLLLSDSGFYLCALNGAANTEAFFGQGTRLTVV.

This clone occurred many times. The read ends 3 residues before the CDR3 terminus; that terminus is restored from the germline J gene. The chain couples TRBV20-1 to TRBJ2-7; weak D call: TRBD1 (6 bases). Trimming removed 1 base at V and 3 bases at J, with 10 bases between. Germline CDR1 reads DFQATT; CDR2 reads SNEGSKA (reference sequence). The CDR3 runs 13 residues. The CDR3 bases that were read are TGCAGTGCTAGAGTTGGACAGATCTACGAG. This gives the protein CSARVGQIYE. The whole CDR3 protein reads CSARVGQIYEQYF.

This clone occurred many times. The read gets to within 3 residues of the CDR3 end, and the germline J gene fills in the rest. The chain uses TRBV4-2 and TRBJ2-6; perhaps TRBD2 as D (5 bases). This CDR3 is 17 amino acids long. With 4 bases removed from V and 1 base from J, the gap between germline ends came to 14 bases. Germline lookup yields CDR1 LGHNA and CDR2 YNFKEQ. The covered CDR3 bases are TGTGCCAGCAGCCCAACCCAGGACTTATCTGGGGCCAACGTC. Translated, it gives CASSPTQDLSGANV. The full CDR3 reads CASSPTQDLSGANVLTF.